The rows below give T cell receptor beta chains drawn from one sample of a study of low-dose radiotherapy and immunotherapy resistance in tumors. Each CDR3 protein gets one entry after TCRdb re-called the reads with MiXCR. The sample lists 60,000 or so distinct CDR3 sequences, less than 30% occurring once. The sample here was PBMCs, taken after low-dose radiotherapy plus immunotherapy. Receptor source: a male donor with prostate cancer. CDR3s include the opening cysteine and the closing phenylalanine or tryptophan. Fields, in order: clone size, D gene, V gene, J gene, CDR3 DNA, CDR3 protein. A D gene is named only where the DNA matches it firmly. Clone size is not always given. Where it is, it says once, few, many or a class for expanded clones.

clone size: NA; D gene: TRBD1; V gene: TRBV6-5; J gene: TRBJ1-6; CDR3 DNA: TGTGCCAGCACTCCTACCTGGACAGGGGTAAATTCACCCCTCCACTTT; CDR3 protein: CASTPTWTGVNSPLHF
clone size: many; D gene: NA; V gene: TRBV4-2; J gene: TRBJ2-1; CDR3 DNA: TGTGCCAGCAGCCTGGAGCAGGAGCCCTTAAGCTCCTACAATGAGCAGTTCTTC; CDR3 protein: CASSLEQEPLSSYNEQFF
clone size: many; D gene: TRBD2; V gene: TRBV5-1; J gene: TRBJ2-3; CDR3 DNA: TGCGCCAGCAGCTCGGAGGGGACTAGCGTGGCAGATACGCAGTATTTT; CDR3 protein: CASSSEGTSVADTQYF
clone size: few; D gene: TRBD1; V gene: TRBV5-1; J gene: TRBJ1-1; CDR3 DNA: TGCGCCAGCAGCTTGAGTGGGACAGGCCCTGCGAACACTGAAGCTTTCTTT; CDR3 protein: CASSLSGTGPANTEAFF
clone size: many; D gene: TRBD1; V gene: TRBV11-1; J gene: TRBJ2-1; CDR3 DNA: TGTGCCAGCAGCTTAGCGACCGGGACAGGGGGCGGTGAGCAGTTCTTC; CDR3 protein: CASSLATGTGGGEQFF
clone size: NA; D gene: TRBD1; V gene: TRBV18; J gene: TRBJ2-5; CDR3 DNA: TGTGCCAGCTCACCAGGAGGCAGGGGGATCGCAGAGACCCAGTACTTC; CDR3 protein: CASSPGGRGIAETQYF
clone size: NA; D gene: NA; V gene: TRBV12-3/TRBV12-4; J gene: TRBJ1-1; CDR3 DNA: TGTGCCAGCAGTCAGGGACGGGGTGAAGCTTTCTTT; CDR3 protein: CASSQGRGEAFF
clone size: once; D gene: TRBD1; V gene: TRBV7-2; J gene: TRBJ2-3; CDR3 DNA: TGTGCCAGCAGCTTTTACGGCGGAAACACCGGGACAGGGGTCACAGATACGCAGTATTTT; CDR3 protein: CASSFYGGNTGTGVTDTQYF
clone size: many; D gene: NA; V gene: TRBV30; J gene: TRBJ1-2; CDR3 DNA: TGTGCCTGGAACGCCGCGGGGGCCTATGGCTACACCTTC; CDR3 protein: CAWNAAGAYGYTF
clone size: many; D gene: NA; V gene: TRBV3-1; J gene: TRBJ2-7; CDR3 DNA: TGTGCCAGCAGCCACGCTACCTACGAGCAGTACTTC; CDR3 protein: CASSHATYEQYF
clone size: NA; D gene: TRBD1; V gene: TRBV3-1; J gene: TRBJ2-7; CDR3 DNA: TGTGCCAGCAGCCTCCGACAGGGGGCGGCGGGAGAGCAGTACTTC; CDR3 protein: CASSLRQGAAGEQYF
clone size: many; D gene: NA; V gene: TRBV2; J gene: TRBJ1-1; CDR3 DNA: TGTGCCAGCGGCGGTCGGACTGAAGCTTTCTTT; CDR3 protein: CASGGRTEAFF
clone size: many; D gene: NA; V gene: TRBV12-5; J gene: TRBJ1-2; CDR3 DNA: TGTGCTAGTGGTTTGGTGGCAGGGGCTGGCTACACCTTC; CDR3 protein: CASGLVAGAGYTF
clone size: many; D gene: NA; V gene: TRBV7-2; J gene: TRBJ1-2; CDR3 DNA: TGTGCCAGCAGCTTGTTACAGGGTGCCCCCGCGAATGGCTACACCTTC; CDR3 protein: CASSLLQGAPANGYTF
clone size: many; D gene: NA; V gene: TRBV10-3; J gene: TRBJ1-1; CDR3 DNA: TGTGCCATCAGTAAGGACACTGAAGCTTTCTTT; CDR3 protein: CAISKDTEAFF
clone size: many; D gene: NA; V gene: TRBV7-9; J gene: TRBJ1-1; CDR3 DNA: TGTGCCAGCAGCTACAATACAGGGTCCAACACTGAAGCTTTCTTT; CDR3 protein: CASSYNTGSNTEAFF
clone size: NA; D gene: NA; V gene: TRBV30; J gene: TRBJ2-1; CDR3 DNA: TGTGCCTGGAGTGTCGGGGGTGGGTCGGGCAATGAGCAGTTCTTC; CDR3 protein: CAWSVGGGSGNEQFF
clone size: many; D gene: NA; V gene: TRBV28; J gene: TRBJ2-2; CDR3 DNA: TGTGCCAGCACGCCCCAAATCGGGGCCGGGGAGCTGTTTTTT; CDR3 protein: CASTPQIGAGELFF
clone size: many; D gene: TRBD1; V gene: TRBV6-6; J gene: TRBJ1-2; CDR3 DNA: TGTGCCAGCAGTTACGGTCAGACAGGGGCGGGCTACACCTTC; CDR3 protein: CASSYGQTGAGYTF
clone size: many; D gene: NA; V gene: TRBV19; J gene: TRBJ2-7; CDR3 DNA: TGTGCCAGTAGTAGAGACCCGAGCTCCTACGAGCAGTACTTC; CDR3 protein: CASSRDPSSYEQYF
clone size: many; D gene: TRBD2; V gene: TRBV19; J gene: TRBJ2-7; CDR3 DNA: TGTGCCAGTAGTAGGCGGGGGGACGAGCAGTACTTC; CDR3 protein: CASSRRGDEQYF
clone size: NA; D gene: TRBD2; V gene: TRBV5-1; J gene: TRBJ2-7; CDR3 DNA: TGCGCCAGCAGCCCCGGGGGGGGGAGCTCCTACGAGCAGTACTTC; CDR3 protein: CASSPGGGSSYEQYF
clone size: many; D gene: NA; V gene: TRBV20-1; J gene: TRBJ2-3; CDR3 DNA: TGCAGTGCTAGAGATCTAGAGGAGGGGCCCACAGATACGCAGTATTTT; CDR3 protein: CSARDLEEGPTDTQYF
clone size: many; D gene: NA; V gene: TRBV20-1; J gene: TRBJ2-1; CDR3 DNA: TGCAGTGCGATGCCTTCGCACAATGAGCAGTTCTTC; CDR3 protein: CSAMPSHNEQFF
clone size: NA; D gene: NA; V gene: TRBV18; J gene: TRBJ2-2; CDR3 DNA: TGTGCCAGCTCACCAGCGAGAGGGGCCGGGGAGCTGTTTTTT; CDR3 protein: CASSPARGAGELFF
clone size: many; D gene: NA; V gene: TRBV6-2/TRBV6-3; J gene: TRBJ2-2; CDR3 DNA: TGTGCCAGCAGTTACCGAAGGGGGAACACCGGGGAGCTGTTTTTT; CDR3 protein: CASSYRRGNTGELFF
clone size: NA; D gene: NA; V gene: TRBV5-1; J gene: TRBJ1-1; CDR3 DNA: TGCGCCAGCAGCTCTGGGACACAGTGGAACACTGAAGCTTTCTTT; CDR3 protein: CASSSGTQWNTEAFF
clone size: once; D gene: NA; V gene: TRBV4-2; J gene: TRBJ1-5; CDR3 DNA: TGTGCCAGCAGCAGCCAAGCGTGGGGAGAACAGCCCCAGCATTTT; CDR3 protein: CASSSQAWGEQPQHF
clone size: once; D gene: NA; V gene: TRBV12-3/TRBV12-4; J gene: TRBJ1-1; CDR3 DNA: TGTGCCAGCATCCGGGGGGGAAACACTGAAGCTTTCTTT; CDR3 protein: CASIRGGNTEAFF
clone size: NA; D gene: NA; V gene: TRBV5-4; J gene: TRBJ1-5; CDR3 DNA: TGTGCCAGCAGCGACGGGGGTAGCAATCAGCCCCAGCATTTT; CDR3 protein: CASSDGGSNQPQHF
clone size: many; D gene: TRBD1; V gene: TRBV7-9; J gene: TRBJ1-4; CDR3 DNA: TGTGCCAGCAGCTTATACGACAGGGCAACTAATGAAAAACTGTTTTTT; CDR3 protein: CASSLYDRATNEKLFF
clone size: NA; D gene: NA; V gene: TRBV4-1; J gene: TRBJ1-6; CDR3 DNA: TGCGCCAGCAGCCTCCCGATCTCCTATAATTCACCCCTCCACTTT; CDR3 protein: CASSLPISYNSPLHF
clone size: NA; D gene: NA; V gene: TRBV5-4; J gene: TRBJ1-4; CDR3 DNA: TGTGCCAGCAGCCCGGGACCGACCGTTTGGGAAAAACTGTTTTTT; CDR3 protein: CASSPGPTVWEKLFF
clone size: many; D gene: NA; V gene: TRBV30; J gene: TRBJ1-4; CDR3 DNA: TGTGCCTGGAGTGCCGAGCTACTTCCTAATGAAAAACTGTTTTTT; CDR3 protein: CAWSAELLPNEKLFF
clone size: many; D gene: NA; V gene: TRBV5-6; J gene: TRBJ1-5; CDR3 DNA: TGTGCCAGCAGCTTTGGGCGGGTCGGCAATCAGCCCCAGCATTTT; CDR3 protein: CASSFGRVGNQPQHF
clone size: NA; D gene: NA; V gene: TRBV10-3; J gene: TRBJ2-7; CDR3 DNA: TGTGCCATCAGTGAATCAGTGTACTCCTACGAGCAGTACTTC; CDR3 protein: CAISESVYSYEQYF
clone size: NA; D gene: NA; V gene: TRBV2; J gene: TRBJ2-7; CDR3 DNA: TGTGCCAGCAGTGACTTGGTACATAGCTCCTACGAGCAGTACTTC; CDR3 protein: CASSDLVHSSYEQYF
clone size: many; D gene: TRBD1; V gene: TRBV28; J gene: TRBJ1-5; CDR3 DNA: TGTGCCAGCACCCCCCTTAGGGACAGGGCCCTTTCCGGAACGCGCAATCAGCCCCAGCATTTT; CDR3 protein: CASTPLRDRALSGTRNQPQHF
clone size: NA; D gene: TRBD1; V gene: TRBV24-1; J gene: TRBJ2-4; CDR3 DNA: TGTGCTACCAGTGACACAACAGGGGGCAAAAACATTCAGTACTTC; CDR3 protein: CATSDTTGGKNIQYF
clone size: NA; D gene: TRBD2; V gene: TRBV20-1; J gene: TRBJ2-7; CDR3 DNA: TGCAGTGCTGGGGGACTAGCGGGAGGCCACGAGCAGTACTTC; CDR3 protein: CSAGGLAGGHEQYF
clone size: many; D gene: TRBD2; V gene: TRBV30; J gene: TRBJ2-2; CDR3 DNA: TGTGCCTGGGTAGCGGGACCCGGGGAGCTGTTTTTT; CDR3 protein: CAWVAGPGELFF
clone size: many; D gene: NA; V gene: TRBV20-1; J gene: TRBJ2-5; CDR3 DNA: TGCAGTGCGGCGGGCGGGGCTCAGGAGACCCAGTACTTC; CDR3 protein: CSAAGGAQETQYF
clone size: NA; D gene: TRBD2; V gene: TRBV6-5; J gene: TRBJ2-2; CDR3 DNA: TGTGCCAGCAGCCCCGCGGGAGTACCCGGGGAGCTGTTTTTT; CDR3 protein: CASSPAGVPGELFF
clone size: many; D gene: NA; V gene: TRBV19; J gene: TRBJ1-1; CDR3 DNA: TGTGCCAGTAGTGCTTACACTGAAGCTTTCTTT; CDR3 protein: CASSAYTEAFF
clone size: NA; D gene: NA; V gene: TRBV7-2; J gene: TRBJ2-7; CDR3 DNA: TGTGCCAGCAGCCCCCCCGGGACCGATTACGAGCAGTACTTC; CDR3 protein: CASSPPGTDYEQYF
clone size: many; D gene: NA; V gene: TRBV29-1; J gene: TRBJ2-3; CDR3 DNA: TGCAGCGGCCAGACAGGGACTGATACGCAGTATTTT; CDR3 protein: CSGQTGTDTQYF
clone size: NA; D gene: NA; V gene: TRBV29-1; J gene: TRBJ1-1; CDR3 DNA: TGCAGCGCGATGACAAACATGAACACTGAAGCTTTCTTT; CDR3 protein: CSAMTNMNTEAFF
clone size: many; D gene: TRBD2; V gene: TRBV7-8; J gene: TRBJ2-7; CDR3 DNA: TGTGCCAGCAGCCGACCTAGCGGGGCCTACGAGCAGTACTTC; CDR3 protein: CASSRPSGAYEQYF
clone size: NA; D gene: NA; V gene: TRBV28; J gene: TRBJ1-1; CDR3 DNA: TGTGCCAGCAGTTTAAAGGGCACTGAAGCTTTCTTT; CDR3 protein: CASSLKGTEAFF
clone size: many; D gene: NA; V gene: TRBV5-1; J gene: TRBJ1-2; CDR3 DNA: TGCGCCAGCAGGCCGGAGGGCTACTATGGCTACACCTTC; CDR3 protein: CASRPEGYYGYTF
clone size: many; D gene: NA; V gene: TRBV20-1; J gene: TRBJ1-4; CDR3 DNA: TGCAGCGCCGTAAGGGCAACTAATGAAAAACTGTTTTTT; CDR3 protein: CSAVRATNEKLFF